This record looks at one TCR beta chain sequence and its context. The clone's antigen remains unknown. Base qualities are not at hand, and no much larger clone is one base apart. The data were obtained in a study of cytomegalovirus exposure and HLA in healthy donors (dated by TCRdb to about 2017). With respect to the entire study: In an earlier analysis of some 550 of the donors, around 300 Gb of sequence data and 90 million to 130 million unique TCR beta sequences from about 190 million T cells were reported. About 300 gigabases of sequencing data and 70 million to 100 million unique TCR sequences made up an early release that covered approximately 700 HLA-typed donors. The genetic ancestry cluster associated with self-reported Caucasian donors included 65% to 90% of the approximately 400 genotyped donors. The study was designed to test whether signatures of past pathogen exposure could be identified by cataloging public T cell receptors. The study profiled the T cell repertoires of around 700 subjects by immunosequencing and related them to cytomegalovirus serostatus. In addition to the first cohort of 650 to 750 subjects, a separate validation cohort of 120 different subjects was used. The study combined high-throughput TCR immunosequencing, statistical association of individual TCRs with disease status, and machine learning to predict cytomegalovirus infection status. A later analysis re-examined previously published TCR beta repertoires from more than 550 donors and added high-resolution HLA genotyping to investigate patterns of TCR occurrence. In the later analysis, no new phenotypic data were used to find candidate immune exposures; instead, reliance was placed on TCR beta sequences and their occurrence across donors. In an earlier analysis of a few hundred of the donors, high-throughput TCR beta sequencing was used to judge whether each TCR beta V gene segment behaved as functional or pseudogenic. Donor age, sex, ethnicity and CMV serostatus were compiled alongside the repertoire data. A later genetic analysis used genome-wide SNP genotypes for about three fifths of the 666 donors, treating that subset as a discovery cohort. Every discovery cohort repertoire had been produced on one sequencing platform. Class I and class II HLA loci were covered by the typing at four-digit resolution. The number of donors typed differed by locus, with 629-630 for A, B, C, DRB1 and DQB1, roughly 520 for DQA1, approximately 570 for DPA1, and some 450 for DPB1. A few DR-DQ haplotypes were treated as single units for association and clustering because of strong linkage in the cohort. Among 300 to 450 genotyped donors of the cohort, an average of 235,054 unique TCR beta nucleotide sequences were sequenced per donor, around 20% of them non-productive. Study-wide conclusions, independent of this receptor: When HLA alleles, especially DR and DQ, strongly co-occurred, attributing TCR associations to individual alleles was difficult. A group of highly shared sequence variants was considered likely to be a technical artifact of the sequencing pipeline. Because some donors lacked HLA typing at each locus, the association tests relied only on the typed subset. Immune exposure information for the cohort was limited to CMV serostatus. The classifier was reported to diagnose cytomegalovirus status with high specificity and sensitivity in both the original cohort and the validation cohort. Specific HLA alleles were associated with around 18,000 TCR beta sequences at a false discovery rate of 0.05 in a later analysis. Some 15 rarely observed V segments, including chromosome 9 orphons, were excluded from the earlier analysis of approximately 500 of the donors because counts were too low. Sequencing depth was assumed to be roughly uniform across donors in the presence/absence analyses, though that assumption may not hold. Several of the top co-occurrence clusters appeared to be linked to parvovirus B19, influenza, CMV and Epstein-Barr virus, according to a later analysis. Linkage disequilibrium might explain the correlated functional status among segregating V segments, but an unknown experimental factor could not be excluded. In a later analysis, HLA-associated TCR beta chains were found to be more clonally expanded and to have lower generation probabilities than equally common non-associated chains. A later genetic analysis associated a missense DCLRE1C variant with V-gene and J-gene trimming of TCR beta chains, and an independent cohort replicated the association. Across donors, most TCR sequences were observed very rarely, whereas some public TCRs were present in many individuals. In a later analysis, most CMV-associated TCR beta chains were found to appear HLA-restricted, with HLA associations seemingly driven largely by CMV exposure. The study gave a list of more than 150 TCR beta chains associated with cytomegalovirus. Some IMGT-functional V segments, including TRBV6-2 and TRBV6-3, could not be distinguished by the 87-base-pair reads and were therefore excluded. An earlier analysis of approximately 570 of the donors showed that most TCR beta V segments appeared in productive rearrangements either about 87% or about 30% of the time, which broadly matched IMGT annotations. A few of the identified cytomegalovirus-associated TCR beta chains were confirmed in vitro to be specific for cytomegalovirus antigens. According to a later genetic analysis, donors in an Asian-associated ancestry cluster had fewer N-insertions in productive TCRs than the approximately 650-donor mean. The cohort was sequenced for TCR beta chains only, and without alpha or paired-chain data the features that could be detected were limited. According to a later analysis, TCR association rates differed among HLA loci, with DRB1 alleles showing the most associated TCRs and HLA-C alleles showing the fewest. A further reported finding was that TCR beta sequences accurately predicted the HLA-A and HLA-B alleles for most subjects in the first cohort. It was suggested by the authors that the approach could potentially be generalized to other disease states and immunological phenotypes.

The cohort consisted of hundreds of healthy bone marrow donors. At the time of sampling, every cohort member was nominally healthy, though immune exposures that went unrecorded were likely present. The donor tested CMV seropositive and was one of the 289 seropositive cohort members. A peripheral blood sample was collected from each donor, and TCR beta sequencing was performed on peripheral blood mononuclear cells. Genomic DNA extraction from the blood cell samples was performed with the Qiagen DNeasy Blood Extraction Kit. The CDR3 measures 14 amino acids from cysteine to phenylalanine. Only the CDR3 DNA stays, 42 bases, in frame from base 1. Library construction relied on the immunoSEQ multiplex PCR assay. For the multiplex PCR, a mixture combining 60 forward primers for TCR Vbeta segments and 13 reverse primers for TCR Jbeta segments was used. The CDR3 region of rearranged TCR beta genes was amplified from genomic DNA by a multiplex PCR assay. The Illumina HiSeq System was used to sequence the amplified TCR beta libraries as 87-base-pair reads. The original pipeline was this. In a later analysis, tens of millions of unique TCR beta chains were counted across the approximately 640 repertoires, and roughly 10 million of these chains were shared by at least two donors. To remove PCR and sequencing errors, raw reads were error-corrected and collapsed into unique sequences using a nearest-neighbor algorithm that merged closely related sequences. V, D and J gene segments were assigned by aligning CDR3 sequences to IMGT reference sequences. For a sequence to be retained, a match of at least six nucleotides to both a V gene segment and a J gene segment was required. Rearrangements were called productive when the CDR3 lacked stop codons and stayed in frame with V and J; all others were non-productive. CDR3 was defined by IMGT convention, running from the second conserved V-encoded cysteine to the conserved J-encoded phenylalanine. In an earlier analysis of more than 550 of the donors, sequences lacking an unambiguous match to a single V gene segment were excluded. In an earlier analysis of a few hundred of the donors, V segments were called functional above 56.7% productive rearrangements and were called segregating when the between-donor standard deviation exceeded 5%. To diagnose cytomegalovirus status from the catalog of TCR beta chain sequences, a statistical classification framework was built. A later analysis assigned V and J genes by comparing TCR nucleotide sequences with IMGT/GENE-DB human TR gene sequences. Using the TCRdist pipeline, a later analysis assigned CDR3 sequences along with most-parsimonious VDJ recombination scenarios. In a later analysis, each TCR beta chain was defined by its CDR3 amino acid sequence together with its V-gene family, and reads lacking a unique V-gene family were excluded. As a way to deal with suspected cross-contamination and a sequencing artifact, a later analysis dropped over 550 nucleotide sequences that were highly shared and had low generation probability. In a later analysis, a clonal expansion index for each public chain was calculated from normalized within-repertoire ranks of inferred template counts. In a later analysis, generation probabilities were computed using a VDJ recombination model fitted to out-of-frame rearrangements, and the results were checked against IGoR. In a later analysis, hypergeometric tests were used to score TCR-TCR, TCR-HLA and TCR-CMV co-occurrence, with a repertoire-size bias correction applied to TCR pairs. False discovery rates were estimated in a later analysis by permuting HLA or CMV assignments 20 times. In a later analysis, co-occurring TCRs were grouped using DBSCAN, with TCRdist sequence similarity added in when clustering inside HLA-allele-positive subsets. Repertoires with fewer than 30,000 or more than 120,000 public chains, plus five repertoires with anomalous nucleotide sharing, were excluded from co-occurrence clustering. TCRdb retrieved this table from immuneACCESS and kept in-frame rearrangements only. Not all clones are present; in checked studies, unresolved V genes account for under half, and no reason is known for the remainder. That table furnishes V, J and clone size, whereas the DNA furnished D and trimming. The table for this sample lists roughly 78,000 clones; 65% to 80% of them were counted only once. The ten largest account for about 20% of the sample.

The sequence is built from TRBV21-1 and TRBJ1-1; TRBD1 is the table's D call and was not checked against the DNA. TRBV21-1 is classified as a pseudogene. The TCR originated in a man in his forties in good health and CMV-seropositive. Input material: PBMCs. CDR3 sequence: CASSKGTGGTEAFF. The nucleotide sequence is given as TGTGCCAGCAGCAAGGGGACAGGGGGGACTGAAGCTTTCTTT.